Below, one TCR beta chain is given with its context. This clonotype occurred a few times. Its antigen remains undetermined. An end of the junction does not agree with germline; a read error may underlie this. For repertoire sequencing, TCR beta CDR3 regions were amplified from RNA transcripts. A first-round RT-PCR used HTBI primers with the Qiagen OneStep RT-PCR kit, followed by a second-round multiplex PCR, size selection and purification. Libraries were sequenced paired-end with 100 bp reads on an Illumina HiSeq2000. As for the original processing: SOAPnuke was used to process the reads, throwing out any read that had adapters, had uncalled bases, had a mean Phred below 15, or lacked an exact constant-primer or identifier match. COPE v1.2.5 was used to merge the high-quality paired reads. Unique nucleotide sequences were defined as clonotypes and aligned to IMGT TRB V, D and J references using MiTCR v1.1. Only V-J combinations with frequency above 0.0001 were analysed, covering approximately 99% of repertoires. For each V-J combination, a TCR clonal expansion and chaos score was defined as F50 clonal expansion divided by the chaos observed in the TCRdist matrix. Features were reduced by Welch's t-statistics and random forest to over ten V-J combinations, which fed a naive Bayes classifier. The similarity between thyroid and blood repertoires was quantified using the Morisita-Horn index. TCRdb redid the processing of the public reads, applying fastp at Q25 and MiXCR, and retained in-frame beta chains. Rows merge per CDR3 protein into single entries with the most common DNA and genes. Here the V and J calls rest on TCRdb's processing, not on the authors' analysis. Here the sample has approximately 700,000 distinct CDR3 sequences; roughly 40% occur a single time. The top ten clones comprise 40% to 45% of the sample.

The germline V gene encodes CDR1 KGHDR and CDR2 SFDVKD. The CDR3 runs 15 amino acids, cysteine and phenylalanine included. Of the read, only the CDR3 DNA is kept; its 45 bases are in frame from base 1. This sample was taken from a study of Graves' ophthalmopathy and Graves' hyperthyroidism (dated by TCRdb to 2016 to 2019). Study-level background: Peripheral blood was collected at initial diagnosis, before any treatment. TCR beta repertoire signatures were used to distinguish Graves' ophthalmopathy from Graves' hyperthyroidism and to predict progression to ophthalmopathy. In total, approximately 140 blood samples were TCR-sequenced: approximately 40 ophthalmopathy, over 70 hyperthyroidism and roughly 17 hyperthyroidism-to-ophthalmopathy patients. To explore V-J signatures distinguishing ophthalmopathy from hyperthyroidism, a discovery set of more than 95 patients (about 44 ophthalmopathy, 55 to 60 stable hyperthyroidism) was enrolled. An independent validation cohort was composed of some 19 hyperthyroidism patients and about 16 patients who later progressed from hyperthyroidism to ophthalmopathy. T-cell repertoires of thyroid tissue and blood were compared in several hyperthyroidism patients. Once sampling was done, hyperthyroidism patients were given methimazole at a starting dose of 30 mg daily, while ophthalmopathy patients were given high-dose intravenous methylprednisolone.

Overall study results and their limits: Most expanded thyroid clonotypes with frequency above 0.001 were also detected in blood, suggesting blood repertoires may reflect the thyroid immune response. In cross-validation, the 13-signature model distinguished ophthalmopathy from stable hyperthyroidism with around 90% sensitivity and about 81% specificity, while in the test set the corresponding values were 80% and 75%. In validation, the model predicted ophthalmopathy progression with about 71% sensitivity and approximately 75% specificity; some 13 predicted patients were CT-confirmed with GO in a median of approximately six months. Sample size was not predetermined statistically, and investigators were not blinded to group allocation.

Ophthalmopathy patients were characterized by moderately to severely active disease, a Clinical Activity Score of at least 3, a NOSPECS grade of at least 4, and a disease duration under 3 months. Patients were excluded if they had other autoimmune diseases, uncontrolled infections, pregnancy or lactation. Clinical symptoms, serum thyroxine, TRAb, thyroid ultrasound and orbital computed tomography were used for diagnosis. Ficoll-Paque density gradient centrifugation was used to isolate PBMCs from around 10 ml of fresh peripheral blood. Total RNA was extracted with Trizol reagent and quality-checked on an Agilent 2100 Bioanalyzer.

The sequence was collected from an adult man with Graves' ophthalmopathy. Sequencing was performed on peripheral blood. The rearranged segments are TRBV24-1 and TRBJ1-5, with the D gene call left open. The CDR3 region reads CASSLSSGRNQPQHF. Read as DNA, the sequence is TGTGCCAGCAGTTTATCGTCCGGGAGAAATCAGCCCCAGCATTTT.